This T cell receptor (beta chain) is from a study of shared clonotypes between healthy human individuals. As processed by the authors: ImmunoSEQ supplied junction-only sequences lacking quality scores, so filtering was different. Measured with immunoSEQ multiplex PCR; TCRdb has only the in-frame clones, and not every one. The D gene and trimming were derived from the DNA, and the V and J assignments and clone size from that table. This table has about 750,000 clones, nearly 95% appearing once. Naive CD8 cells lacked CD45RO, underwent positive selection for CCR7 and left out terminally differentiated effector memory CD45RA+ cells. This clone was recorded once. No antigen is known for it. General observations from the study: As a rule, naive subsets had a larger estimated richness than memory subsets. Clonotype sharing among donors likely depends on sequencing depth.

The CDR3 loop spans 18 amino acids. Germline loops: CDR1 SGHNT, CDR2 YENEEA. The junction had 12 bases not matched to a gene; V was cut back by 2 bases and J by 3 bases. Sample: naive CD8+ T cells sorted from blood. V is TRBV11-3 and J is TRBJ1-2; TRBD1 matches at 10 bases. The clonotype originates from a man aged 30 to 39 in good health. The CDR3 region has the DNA TGTGCCAGCAGCTTACCCCGACAGGGGGCGGTCGACTACTATGGCTACACCTTC. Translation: CASSLPRQGAVDYYGYTF.